The 11 T cell receptor beta chains reported below all come from one sample, sequenced in a study of blood T cell repertoires in COVID-19. The protocol was immunoSEQ multiplex PCR, while the TCRdb copy is restricted to in-frame clones and leaves out a portion. Among around 310,000 clones listed, 85% to 90% were seen once. Sequenced: PBMCs or T cells enriched from blood (not recorded which). The receptors originated from a woman aged 25 to 39 who had recovered from COVID-19.

Here the CDR3 reads CASSLWEGHEQYF. CDR3 bases: TGTGCCAGCAGCTTATGGGAGGGGCACGAGCAGTACTTC. This chain connects TRBV7-2 to TRBJ2-7; 7 bases are shared with TRBD2. Germline values: CDR1 SGHTA, CDR2 FQGNSA. The CDR3 is 13 amino acids. The V segment lost 2 bases and the J segment 5 bases; nucleotides outside the gene matches: 3.

The V call is TRBV19, the J call TRBJ2-3; D not resolved. This CDR3 contains 13 residues. Germline loops: CDR1 LNHDA, CDR2 SQIVND (reference sequence). V gave up 6 bases and J gave up 4 bases, with 11 bases separating them. The CDR3 reads CASRRVEADTQYF. The CDR3 nucleotides are TGTGCCAGTAGGCGCGTTGAGGCAGATACGCAGTATTTT.

The rearrangement links TRBV7-3 to TRBJ2-3, with D tentatively TRBD2 (5 bases). Looked up from germline, CDR1 is SGHTA and CDR2 is FQGTGA. CDR3 length equals 14 residues. V was shortened by 2 bases and J by 0 bases, with 6 bases between the two germline ends. For the CDR3, the DNA is TGTGCCAGCAGCTTAGGACTGAGCACAGATACGCAGTATTTT. Amino acids: CASSLGLSTDTQYF.

V gene TRBV2 combines with J gene TRBJ1-2, with 7 bases that match TRBD1. The ends lost 1 base at V and 6 bases at J; junction bases unmatched: 2. This CDR3 region has 13 residues. Germline CDR1 reads SNHLY; CDR2 reads FYNNEI. The CDR3 nucleotides read TGTGCCAGCAGTGAAGACAGGGGAGATGGCTACACCTTC. This codes for CASSEDRGDGYTF.

This chain uses TRBV10-3 with TRBJ1-2; perhaps TRBD1 as D (6 bases). The V end was cut by 3 bases, the J end by 6 bases, with 20 bases between. Looked up from germline, CDR1 is ENHRY and CDR2 is SYGVKD. The CDR3 runs 16 residues. CDR3 DNA sequence: TGTGCCATCAGTGACCAGACTCAAGGACAGACCAATGGCTACACCTTC. As protein: CAISDQTQGQTNGYTF.

The genes are TRBV24-1 and TRBJ2-3; the D gene is possibly TRBD2 (6 bases). CDR1 KGHDR and CDR2 SFDVKD come from the germline V gene. The V and J ends lost 0 bases and 3 bases respectively, with 6 bases between them. The CDR3 totals 14 residues. CDR3 nucleotide sequence: TGTGCCACCAGTGATTTGCGGGGGACAGATACGCAGTATTTT. Translation gives CATSDLRGTDTQYF.

The DNA of the CDR3 is TGTGCCAGTACGAACCGGCATTCAGGGGTATATGGCTACACCTTC. This translates into CASTNRHSGVYGYTF. The chain recombines TRBV19 with TRBJ1-2, with D maybe TRBD1 (6 bases). V lost 7 bases to trimming and J lost 5 bases, with 20 bases between them. CDR1 is LNHDA, CDR2 SQIVND, per germline (reference sequence). This CDR3 region has 15 residues.

CDR3 nucleotides: TGTGCCATCAGTGATAGCAGGGCCAATCAGCCCCAGCATTTT. Protein: CAISDSRANQPQHF. The J gene is TRBJ1-5, the V gene TRBV10-3, with a tentative D call TRBD1 (5 bases). V gave up 3 bases and J gave up 3 bases, with 9 bases separating them. This CDR3 contains 14 residues. Germline V CDR1 and CDR2: ENHRY, SYGVKD.

This chain links TRBV27 with TRBJ1-5; D is unresolved. The germline V gene has CDR1 MNHEY and CDR2 SMNVEV (reference sequence). V lost 6 bases and J lost 7, with 19 bases in between. The CDR3 contains 15 residues. CDR3 protein: CASSPTAAGWQPQHF. The CDR3 DNA reads as TGTGCCAGCAGCCCAACCGCTGCGGGCTGGCAGCCCCAGCATTTT.

The CDR3 is CATSRTSSYNEQFF. The CDR3 coding sequence is TGTGCCACCAGCAGGACTAGCAGTTACAATGAGCAGTTCTTC. This chain connects TRBV15 to TRBJ2-1, with TRBD2 identical over 7 bases. Per germline, CDR1 LNHNV and CDR2 YYDKDF (reference sequence). This CDR3 has 14 residues. V lost 3 bases to trimming and J lost 4 bases; unmatched junction nucleotides: 3.

This sequence joins TRBV27 and TRBJ2-7, with D perhaps matching TRBD1 (6 bases). Germline V CDR1 and CDR2: MNHEY, SMNVEV (reference sequence). The CDR3 extends over 15 amino acids. The V end was cut by 5 bases, the J end by 4 bases, with 18 bases between. The CDR3 nucleotides read TGTGCCAGCAGTGGATTAGACAGGACAGTTTACGAGCAGTACTTC. This encodes CASSGLDRTVYEQYF.